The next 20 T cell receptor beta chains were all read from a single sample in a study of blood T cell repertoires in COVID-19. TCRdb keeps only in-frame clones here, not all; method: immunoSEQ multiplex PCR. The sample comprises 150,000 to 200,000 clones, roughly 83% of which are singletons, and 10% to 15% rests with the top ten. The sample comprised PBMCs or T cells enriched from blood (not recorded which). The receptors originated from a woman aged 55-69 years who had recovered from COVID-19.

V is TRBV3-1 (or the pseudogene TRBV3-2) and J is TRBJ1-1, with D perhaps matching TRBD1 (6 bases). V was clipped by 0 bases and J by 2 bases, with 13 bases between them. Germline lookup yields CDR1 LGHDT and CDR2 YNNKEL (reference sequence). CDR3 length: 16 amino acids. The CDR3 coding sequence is TGTGCCAGCAGCCAAGACAGGGGTTGGGGCAACACTGAAGCTTTCTTT. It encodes CASSQDRGWGNTEAFF.

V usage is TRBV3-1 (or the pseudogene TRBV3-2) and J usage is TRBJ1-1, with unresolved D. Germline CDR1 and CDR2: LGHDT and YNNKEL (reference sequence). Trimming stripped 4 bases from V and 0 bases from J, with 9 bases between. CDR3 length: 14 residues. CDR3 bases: TGTGCCAGCAGCCCTGGGCACCTGAACACTGAAGCTTTCTTT. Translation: CASSPGHLNTEAFF.

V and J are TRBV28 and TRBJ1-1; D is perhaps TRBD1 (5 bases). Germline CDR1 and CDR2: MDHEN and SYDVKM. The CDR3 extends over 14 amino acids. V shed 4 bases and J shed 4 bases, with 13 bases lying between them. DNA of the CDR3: TGTGCCAGCAGTTCCTTCGACGGGGGCACTGAAGCTTTCTTT. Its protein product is CASSSFDGGTEAFF.

The CDR3 region is CASSSQNIAEKLFF. Written as DNA, the CDR3 is TGTGCCAGCAGCTCTCAAAACATAGCTGAAAAACTGTTTTTT. The chain links TRBV7-9 to TRBJ1-4; D ambiguous. This CDR3 contains 14 residues. Trimming shortened V by 4 bases and J by 7 bases, and 13 bases separated the two germline ends. Germline-derived CDR1 and CDR2 are SEHNR and FQNEAQ (reference sequence).

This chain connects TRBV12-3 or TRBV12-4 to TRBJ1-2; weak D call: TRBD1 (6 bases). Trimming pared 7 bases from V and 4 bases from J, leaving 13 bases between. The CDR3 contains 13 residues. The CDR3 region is CASTQGFGYGYTF. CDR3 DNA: TGTGCCAGCACCCAGGGGTTCGGCTATGGCTACACCTTC.

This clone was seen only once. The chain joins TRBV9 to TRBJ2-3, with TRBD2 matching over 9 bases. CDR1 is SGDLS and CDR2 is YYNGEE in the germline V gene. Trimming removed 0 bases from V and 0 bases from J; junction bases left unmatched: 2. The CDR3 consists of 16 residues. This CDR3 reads CASSVESGGSTDTQYF. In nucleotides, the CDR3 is TGTGCCAGCAGCGTAGAGAGCGGGGGGAGCACAGATACGCAGTATTTT.

Here the CDR3 reads CASSPGLAGGSHYEQYF. Here the CDR3 DNA reads TGTGCCAGCAGCCCGGGACTAGCGGGAGGGTCCCACTACGAGCAGTACTTC. The rearrangement links TRBV9 to TRBJ2-7; 16 nucleotides match TRBD2. V was clipped by 4 bases and J by 3 bases; unmatched bases: 7. The CDR3 runs 17 residues. Germline CDR1 is SGDLS and CDR2 is YYNGEE.

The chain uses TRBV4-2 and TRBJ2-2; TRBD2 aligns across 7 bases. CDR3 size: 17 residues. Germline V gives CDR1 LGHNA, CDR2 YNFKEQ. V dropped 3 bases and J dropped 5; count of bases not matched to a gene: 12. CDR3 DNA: TGTGCCAGCAGCCACCCCTCGGGGGGAACCGGGACCGGGGAGCTGTTTTTT. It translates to CASSHPSGGTGTGELFF.

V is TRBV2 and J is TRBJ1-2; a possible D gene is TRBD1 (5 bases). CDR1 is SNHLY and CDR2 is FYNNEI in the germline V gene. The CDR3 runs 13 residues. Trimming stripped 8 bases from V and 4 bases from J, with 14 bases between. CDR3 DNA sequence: TGTGCCAGCGAGACAGAACTTGGCTATGGCTACACCTTC. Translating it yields CASETELGYGYTF.

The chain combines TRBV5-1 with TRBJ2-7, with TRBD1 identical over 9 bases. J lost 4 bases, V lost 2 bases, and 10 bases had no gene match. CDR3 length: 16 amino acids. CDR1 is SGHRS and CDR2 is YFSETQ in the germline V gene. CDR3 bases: TGCGCCAGCAGCTTAGAAGACCCGGGACAGGGTTACGAGCAGTACTTC. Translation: CASSLEDPGQGYEQYF.

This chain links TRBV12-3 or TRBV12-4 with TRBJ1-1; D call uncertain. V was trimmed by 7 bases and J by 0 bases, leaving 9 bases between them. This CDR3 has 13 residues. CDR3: CASTPQLNTEAFF. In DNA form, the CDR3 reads TGTGCCAGCACCCCACAGCTGAACACTGAAGCTTTCTTT.

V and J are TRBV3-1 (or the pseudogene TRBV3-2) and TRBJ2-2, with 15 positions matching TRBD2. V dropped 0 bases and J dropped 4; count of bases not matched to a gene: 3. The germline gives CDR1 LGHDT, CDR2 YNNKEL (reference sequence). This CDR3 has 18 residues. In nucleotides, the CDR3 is TGTGCCAGCAGCCAAGAAGGACTAGCGGGAGGGGGCACCGGGGAGCTGTTTTTT. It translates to CASSQEGLAGGGTGELFF.

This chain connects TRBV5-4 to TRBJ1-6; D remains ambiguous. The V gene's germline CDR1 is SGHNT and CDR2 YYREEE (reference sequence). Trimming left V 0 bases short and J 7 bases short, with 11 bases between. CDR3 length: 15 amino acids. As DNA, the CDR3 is TGTGCCAGCAGCTTGGAGAGTTTTGCGAATTCACCCCTCCACTTT. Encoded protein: CASSLESFANSPLHF. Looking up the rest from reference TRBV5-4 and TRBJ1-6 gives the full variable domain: ETGVTQSPTHLIKTRGQQVTLRCSSQSGHNTVSWYQQALGQGPQFIFQYYREEENGRGNFPPRFSGLQFPNYSSELNVNALELDDSALYLCASSLESFANSPLHFGNGTRLTVT.

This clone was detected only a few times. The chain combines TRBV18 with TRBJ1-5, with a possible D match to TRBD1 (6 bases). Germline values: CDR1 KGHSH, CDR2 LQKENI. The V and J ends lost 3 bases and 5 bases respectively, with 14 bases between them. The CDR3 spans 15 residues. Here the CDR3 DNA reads TGTGCCAGCTCACCCCGACAGGTTACCTATCAGCCCCAGCATTTT. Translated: CASSPRQVTYQPQHF. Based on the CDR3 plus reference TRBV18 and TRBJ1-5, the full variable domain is NAGVMQNPRHLVRRRGQEARLRCSPMKGHSHVYWYRQLPEEGLKFMVYLQKENIIDESGMPKERFSAEFPKEGPSILRIQQVVRGDSAAYFCASSPRQVTYQPQHFGDGTRLSIL.

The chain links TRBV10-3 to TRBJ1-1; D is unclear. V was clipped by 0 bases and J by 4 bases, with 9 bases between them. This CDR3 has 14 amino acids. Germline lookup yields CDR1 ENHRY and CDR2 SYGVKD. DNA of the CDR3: TGTGCCATCAGTGAGTCCGGAGCCCCCACTGAAGCTTTCTTT. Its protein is CAISESGAPTEAFF.

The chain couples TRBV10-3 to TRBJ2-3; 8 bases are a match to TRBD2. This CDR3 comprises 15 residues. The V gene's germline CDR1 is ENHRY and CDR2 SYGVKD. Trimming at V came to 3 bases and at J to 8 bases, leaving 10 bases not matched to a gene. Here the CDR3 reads CAISDPRGGPATQYF. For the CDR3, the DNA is TGTGCCATCAGTGATCCCCGGGGGGGTCCTGCTACGCAGTATTTT.

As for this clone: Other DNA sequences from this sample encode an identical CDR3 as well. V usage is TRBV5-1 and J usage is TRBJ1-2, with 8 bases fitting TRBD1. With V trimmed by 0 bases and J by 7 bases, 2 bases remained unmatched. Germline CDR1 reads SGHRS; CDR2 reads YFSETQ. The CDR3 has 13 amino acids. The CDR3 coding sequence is TGCGCCAGCAGCTTGGGACAGGGGAGTGGCTACACCTTC. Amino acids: CASSLGQGSGYTF. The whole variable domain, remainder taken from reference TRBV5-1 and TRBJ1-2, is KAGVTQTPRYLIKTRGQQVTLSCSPISGHRSVSWYQQTPGQGLQFLFEYFSETQRNKGNFPGRFSGRQFSNSRSEMNVSTLELGDSALYLCASSLGQGSGYTFGSGTRLTVV.

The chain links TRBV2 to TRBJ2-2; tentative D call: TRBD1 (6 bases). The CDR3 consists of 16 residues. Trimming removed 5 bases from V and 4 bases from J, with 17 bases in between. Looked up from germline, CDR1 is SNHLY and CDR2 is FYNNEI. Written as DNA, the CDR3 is TGTGCCAGCAGTCCCCGGGACACCTTGTTCACCGGGGAGCTGTTTTTT. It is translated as CASSPRDTLFTGELFF.

The CDR3 region is CASYPYQTGMGAFF. The DNA of the CDR3 is TGTGCCAGCTACCCATATCAAACAGGGATGGGAGCTTTCTTT. V gene TRBV28 combines with J gene TRBJ1-1, with D perhaps matching TRBD1 (6 bases). The CDR3 sequence is 14 residues long. Germline CDR1 is MDHEN and CDR2 is SYDVKM. V was clipped by 8 bases and J by 10 bases, with 23 bases between them. The complete variable domain, with remaining parts taken from reference TRBV28 and TRBJ1-1, reads DVKVTQSSRYLVKRTGEKVFLECVQDMDHENMFWYRQDPGLGLRLIYFSYDVKMKEKGDIPEGYSVSREKKERFSLILESASTNQTSMYLCASYPYQTGMGAFFGQGTRLTVV.

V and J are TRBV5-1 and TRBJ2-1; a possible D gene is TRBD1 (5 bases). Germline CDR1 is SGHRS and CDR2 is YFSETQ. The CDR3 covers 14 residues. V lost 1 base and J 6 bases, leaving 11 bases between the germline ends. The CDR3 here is CASSLSTVGNEQFF. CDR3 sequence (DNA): TGCGCCAGCAGCTTGTCGACAGTGGGCAATGAGCAGTTCTTC.